Listed here are 8 T cell receptor beta chains from one sample, sequenced in a study of blood T cell repertoires in COVID-19. Only in-frame clones appear in the TCRdb table, and some are missing; sequencing was by immunoSEQ multiplex PCR. This table holds approximately 230,000 clones, 75% to 90% found once. The sample comprised PBMCs or T cells enriched from blood (not recorded which). These receptors were taken from a woman aged 25 to 39 who had recovered from COVID-19.

V usage is TRBV7-9 and J usage is TRBJ1-1, with a tentative D call TRBD1 (5 bases). Deletions cut 3 bases from V and 9 bases from J, with 14 bases between. CDR3 length equals 13 residues. Germline V CDR1 and CDR2: SEHNR, FQNEAQ (reference sequence). The CDR3 protein is CASSFSGREKAFF. The CDR3 DNA reads as TGTGCCAGCAGCTTCTCAGGCAGGGAAAAAGCTTTCTTT. Together with reference TRBV7-9 and TRBJ1-1, the CDR3 gives the full variable domain: DTGVSQNPRHKITKRGQNVTFRCDPISEHNRLYWYRQTLGQGPEFLTYFQNEAQLEKSRLLSDRFSAERPKGSFSTLEIQRTEQGDSAMYLCASSFSGREKAFFGQGTRLTVV.

The chain employs TRBV10-3 and TRBJ1-2; 8 nucleotides align to TRBD1. The CDR3 runs 14 residues. V shed 2 bases, J shed 4 bases, and the junction held 3 bases outside the gene matches. Germline CDR1 ENHRY, CDR2 SYGVKD. The CDR3: CAISEAGGGYGYTF. The CDR3 DNA follows: TGTGCCATCAGTGAGGCAGGGGGCGGCTATGGCTACACCTTC.

This chain links TRBV28 with TRBJ2-3; 8 bases are shared with TRBD2. CDR3 size: 16 residues. Germline CDR1 is MDHEN and CDR2 is SYDVKM. V dropped 5 bases and J dropped 2; count of bases not matched to a gene: 9. The CDR3 sequence is CASSSGTSGYTDTQYF. DNA of the CDR3: TGTGCCAGCAGTAGTGGAACTAGCGGTTACACAGATACGCAGTATTTT. The whole variable domain, filled in from reference TRBV28 and TRBJ2-3, reads DVKVTQSSRYLVKRTGEKVFLECVQDMDHENMFWYRQDPGLGLRLIYFSYDVKMKEKGDIPEGYSVSREKKERFSLILESASTNQTSMYLCASSSGTSGYTDTQYFGPGTRLTVL.

This sequence joins TRBV28 and TRBJ1-2; D perhaps matches TRBD1 (6 bases). The CDR3 runs 15 residues. Trimming removed 5 bases from V and 3 bases from J, with 16 bases in between. Germline CDR1 MDHEN, CDR2 SYDVKM. The CDR3 DNA reads as TGTGCCAGCAGTCTGACAGGACAAGACTACTATGGCTACACCTTC. Its translation: CASSLTGQDYYGYTF.

The chain joins TRBV14 to TRBJ1-1; D perhaps matches TRBD1 (6 bases). V was cut by 3 bases and J by 5 bases, with 16 bases left in between. Germline CDR1 and CDR2: SGHDN and FVKESK. This CDR3 comprises 15 residues. CDR3 sequence: CASSQATGWTTEAFF. The CDR3 coding sequence is TGTGCCAGCAGCCAGGCCACAGGGTGGACGACTGAAGCTTTCTTT. Based on the CDR3 plus reference TRBV14 and TRBJ1-1, the full variable domain is EAGVTQFPSHSVIEKGQTVTLRCDPISGHDNLYWYRRVMGKEIKFLLHFVKESKQDESGMPNNRFLAERTGGTYSTLKVQPAELEDSGVYFCASSQATGWTTEAFFGQGTRLTVV.

This chain links TRBV18 with TRBJ1-2; possibly TRBD1 for D (5 bases). The V gene's germline CDR1 is KGHSH and CDR2 LQKENI. V lost 0 bases and J 4 bases, leaving 9 bases between the germline ends. The CDR3 consists of 14 residues. The CDR3 loop is CASSPPTGPYGYTF. DNA for the CDR3: TGTGCCAGCTCACCACCAACAGGTCCCTATGGCTACACCTTC.

The chain has TRBV15 and TRBJ2-1, with TRBD2 matching 7 bases. The CDR3 length is 15 residues. Germline V gene sequence: CDR1 LNHNV, CDR2 YYDKDF (reference sequence). J gave up 1 base and V 4 bases, and 4 bases lay outside the gene matches. The CDR3 coding sequence is TGTGCCACCAGCATTACTAGCGCTTCCTACAATGAGCAGTTCTTC. It translates to CATSITSASYNEQFF.

The CDR3 DNA sequence: TGTGCCAGCAGCCCGGGACTGCATAAACAAGAGACCCAGTACTTC. It translates to CASSPGLHKQETQYF. The chain joins TRBV7-2 to TRBJ2-5; D perhaps matches TRBD2 (6 bases). Germline V gene data show CDR1 as SGHTA and CDR2 as FQGNSA. This CDR3 is built from 15 residues. V was clipped by 5 bases and J by 2 bases, with 15 bases between them. Complete variable domain (other parts from reference TRBV7-2 and TRBJ2-5): GAGVSQSPSNKVTEKGKDVELRCDPISGHTALYWYRQSLGQGLEFLIYFQGNSAPDKSGLPSDRFSAERTGGSVSTLTIQRTQQEDSAVYLCASSPGLHKQETQYFGPGTRLLVL.